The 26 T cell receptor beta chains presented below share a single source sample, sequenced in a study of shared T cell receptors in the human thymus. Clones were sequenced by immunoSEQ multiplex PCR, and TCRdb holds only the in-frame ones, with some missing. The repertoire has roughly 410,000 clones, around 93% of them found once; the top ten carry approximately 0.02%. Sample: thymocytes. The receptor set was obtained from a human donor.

CDR3 residues: CASSPPREGRLFF. DNA for the CDR3: TGTGCCAGCAGTCCCCCTCGGGAGGGGAGGTTGTTTTTT. The chain employs TRBV28 and TRBJ2-2, with 8 bases aligning to TRBD2. Germline V CDR1 and CDR2: MDHEN, SYDVKM. The CDR3 runs to 13 residues. The trim removed 5 bases at V and 15 bases at J, leaving 11 bases unmatched.

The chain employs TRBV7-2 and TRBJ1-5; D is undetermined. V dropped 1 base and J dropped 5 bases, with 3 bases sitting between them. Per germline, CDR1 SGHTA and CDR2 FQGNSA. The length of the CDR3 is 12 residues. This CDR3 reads CASSLVDQPQHF. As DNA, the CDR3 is TGTGCCAGCAGCTTAGTCGATCAGCCCCAGCATTTT.

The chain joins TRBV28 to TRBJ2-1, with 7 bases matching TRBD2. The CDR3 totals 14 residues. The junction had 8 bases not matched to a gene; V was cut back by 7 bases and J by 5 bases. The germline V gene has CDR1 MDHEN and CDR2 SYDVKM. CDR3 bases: TGTGCCAGCAACAAAACGGGAGGCGACAATGAGCAGTTCTTC. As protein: CASNKTGGDNEQFF.

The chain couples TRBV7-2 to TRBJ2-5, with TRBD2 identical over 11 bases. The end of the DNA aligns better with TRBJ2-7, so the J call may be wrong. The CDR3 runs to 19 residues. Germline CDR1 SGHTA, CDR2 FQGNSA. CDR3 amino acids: CASSLDGSGRATLTYEQYF. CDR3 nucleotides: TGTGCCAGCAGCTTAGACGGTAGCGGGAGGGCCACCCTCACCTACGAGCAGTACTTC.

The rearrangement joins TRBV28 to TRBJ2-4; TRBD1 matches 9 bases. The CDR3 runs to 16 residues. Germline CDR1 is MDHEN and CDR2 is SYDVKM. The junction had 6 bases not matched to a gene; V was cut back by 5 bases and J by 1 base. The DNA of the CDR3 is TGTGCCAGCAGTCCGGGACAGGGTAGGGCCAAAAACATTCAGTACTTC. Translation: CASSPGQGRAKNIQYF.

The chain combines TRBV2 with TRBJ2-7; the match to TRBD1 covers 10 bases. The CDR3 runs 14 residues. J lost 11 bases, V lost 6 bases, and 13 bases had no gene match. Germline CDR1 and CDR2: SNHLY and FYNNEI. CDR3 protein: CASSRQGAKAPKYF. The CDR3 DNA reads TGTGCCAGCAGCCGACAGGGGGCGAAGGCGCCCAAGTACTTC.

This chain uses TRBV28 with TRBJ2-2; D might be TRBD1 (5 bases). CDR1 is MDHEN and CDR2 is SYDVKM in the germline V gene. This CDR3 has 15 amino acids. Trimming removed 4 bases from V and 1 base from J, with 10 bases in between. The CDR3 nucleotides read TGTGCCAGCAGTTATTCAGGGCTGAACACCGGGGAGCTGTTTTTT. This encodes CASSYSGLNTGELFF. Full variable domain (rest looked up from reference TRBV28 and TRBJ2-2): DVKVTQSSRYLVKRTGEKVFLECVQDMDHENMFWYRQDPGLGLRLIYFSYDVKMKEKGDIPEGYSVSREKKERFSLILESASTNQTSMYLCASSYSGLNTGELFFGEGSRLTVL.

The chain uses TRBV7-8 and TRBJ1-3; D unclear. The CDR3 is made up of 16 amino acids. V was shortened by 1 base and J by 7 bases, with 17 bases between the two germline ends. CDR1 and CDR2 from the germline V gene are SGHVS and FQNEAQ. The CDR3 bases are TGTGCCAGCAGCTTAGGAACGAGGACTCTTATGAACACCATATATTTT. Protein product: CASSLGTRTLMNTIYF.

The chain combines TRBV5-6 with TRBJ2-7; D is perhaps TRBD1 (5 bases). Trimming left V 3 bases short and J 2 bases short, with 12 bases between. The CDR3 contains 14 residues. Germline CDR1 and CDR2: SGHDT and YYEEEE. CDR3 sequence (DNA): TGTGCCAGCAGCTATACGGACACACCCTACGAGCAGTACTTC. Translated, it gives CASSYTDTPYEQYF.

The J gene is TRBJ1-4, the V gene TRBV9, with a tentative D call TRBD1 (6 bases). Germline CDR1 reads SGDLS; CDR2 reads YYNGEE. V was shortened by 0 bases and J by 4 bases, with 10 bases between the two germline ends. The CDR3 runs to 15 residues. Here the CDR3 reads CASSVDRDLNEKLFF. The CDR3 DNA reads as TGTGCCAGCAGCGTAGACAGGGACCTTAATGAAAAACTGTTTTTT.

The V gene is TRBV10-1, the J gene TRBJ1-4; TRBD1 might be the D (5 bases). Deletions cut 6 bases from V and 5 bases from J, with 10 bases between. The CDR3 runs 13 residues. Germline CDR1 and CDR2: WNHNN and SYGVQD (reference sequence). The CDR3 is CASRQVGNEKLFF. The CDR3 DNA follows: TGCGCCAGCAGACAGGTGGGAAATGAAAAACTGTTTTTT.

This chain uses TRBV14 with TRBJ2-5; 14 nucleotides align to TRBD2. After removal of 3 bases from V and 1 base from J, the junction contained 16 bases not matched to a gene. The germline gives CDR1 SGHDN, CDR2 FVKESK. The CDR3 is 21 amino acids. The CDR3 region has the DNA TGTGCCAGCAGCCACCGTCCCGGGACTAGCGGGAGTAGGTGGGGCCAAGAGACCCAGTACTTC. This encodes CASSHRPGTSGSRWGQETQYF.

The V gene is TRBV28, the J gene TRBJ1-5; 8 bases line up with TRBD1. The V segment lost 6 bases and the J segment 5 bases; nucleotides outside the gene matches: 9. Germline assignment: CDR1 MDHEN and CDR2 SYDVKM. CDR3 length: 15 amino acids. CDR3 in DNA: TGTGCCAGCAGACCTGGGACAGGACCCTATCAGCCCCAGCATTTT. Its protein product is CASRPGTGPYQPQHF.

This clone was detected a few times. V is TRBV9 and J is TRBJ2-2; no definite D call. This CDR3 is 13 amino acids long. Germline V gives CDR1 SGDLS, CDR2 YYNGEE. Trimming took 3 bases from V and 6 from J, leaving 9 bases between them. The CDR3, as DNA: TGTGCCAGCAGCGCAGGCCGGGCCGGGGAGCTGTTTTTT. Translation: CASSAGRAGELFF.

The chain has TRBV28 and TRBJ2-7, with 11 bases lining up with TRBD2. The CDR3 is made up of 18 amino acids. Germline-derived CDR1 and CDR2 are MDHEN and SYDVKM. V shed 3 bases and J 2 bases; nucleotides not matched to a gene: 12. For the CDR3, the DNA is TGTGCCAGCAGTTTCCACGGACTAGCGGGTGGATCCGCCTACGAGCAGTACTTC. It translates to CASSFHGLAGGSAYEQYF. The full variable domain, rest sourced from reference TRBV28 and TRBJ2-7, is DVKVTQSSRYLVKRTGEKVFLECVQDMDHENMFWYRQDPGLGLRLIYFSYDVKMKEKGDIPEGYSVSREKKERFSLILESASTNQTSMYLCASSFHGLAGGSAYEQYFGPGTRLTVT.

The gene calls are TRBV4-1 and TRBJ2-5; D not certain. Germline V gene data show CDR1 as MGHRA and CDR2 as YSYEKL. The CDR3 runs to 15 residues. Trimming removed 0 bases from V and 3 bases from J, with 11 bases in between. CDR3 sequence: CASSQDQARKETQYF. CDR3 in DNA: TGCGCCAGCAGCCAAGATCAAGCCAGAAAAGAGACCCAGTACTTC.

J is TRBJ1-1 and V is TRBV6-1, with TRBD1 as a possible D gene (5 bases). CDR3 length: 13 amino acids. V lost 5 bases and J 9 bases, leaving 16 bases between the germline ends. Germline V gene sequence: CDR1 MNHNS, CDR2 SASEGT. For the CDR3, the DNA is TGTGCCAGCAGTTCTTTGGAGGCAGGGAAAGCTTTCTTT. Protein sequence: CASSSLEAGKAFF.

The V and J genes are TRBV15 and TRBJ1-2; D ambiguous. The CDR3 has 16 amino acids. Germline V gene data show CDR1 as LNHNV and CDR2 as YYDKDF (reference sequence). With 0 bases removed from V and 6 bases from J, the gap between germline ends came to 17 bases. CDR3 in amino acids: CATSRDGTAQMDGYTF. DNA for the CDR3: TGTGCCACCAGCAGAGATGGTACAGCACAGATGGATGGCTACACCTTC.

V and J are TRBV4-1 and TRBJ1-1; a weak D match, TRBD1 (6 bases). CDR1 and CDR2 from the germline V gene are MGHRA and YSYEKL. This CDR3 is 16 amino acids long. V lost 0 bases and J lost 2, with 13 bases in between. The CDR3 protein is CASSQDRSRGNTEAFF. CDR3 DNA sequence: TGCGCCAGCAGCCAAGACAGGTCCAGGGGAAACACTGAAGCTTTCTTT.

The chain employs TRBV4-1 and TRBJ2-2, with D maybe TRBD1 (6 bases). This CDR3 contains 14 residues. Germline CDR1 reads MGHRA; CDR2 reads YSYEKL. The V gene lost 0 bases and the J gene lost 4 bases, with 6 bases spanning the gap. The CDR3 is CASSQEGGTGELFF. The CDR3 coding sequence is TGCGCCAGCAGCCAAGAAGGGGGCACCGGGGAGCTGTTTTTT.

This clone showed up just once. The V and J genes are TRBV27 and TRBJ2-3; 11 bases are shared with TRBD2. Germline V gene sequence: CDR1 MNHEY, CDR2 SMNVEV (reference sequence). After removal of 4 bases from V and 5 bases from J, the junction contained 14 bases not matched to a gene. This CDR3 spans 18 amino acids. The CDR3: CASSSPQLSGRAGDTQYF. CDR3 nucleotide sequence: TGTGCCAGCAGTTCTCCCCAGCTTAGCGGGAGGGCCGGAGATACGCAGTATTTT.

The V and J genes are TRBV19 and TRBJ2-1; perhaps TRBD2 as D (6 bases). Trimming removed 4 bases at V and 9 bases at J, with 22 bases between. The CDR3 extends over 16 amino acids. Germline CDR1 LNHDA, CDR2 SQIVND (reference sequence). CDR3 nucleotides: TGTGCCAGTAGTAGGAGACTACAAGGAGGGAAAACTGAGCAGTTCTTC. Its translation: CASSRRLQGGKTEQFF.

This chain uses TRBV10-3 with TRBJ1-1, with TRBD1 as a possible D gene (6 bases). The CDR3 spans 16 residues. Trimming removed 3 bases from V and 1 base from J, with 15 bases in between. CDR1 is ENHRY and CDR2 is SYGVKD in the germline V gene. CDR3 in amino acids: CAISESGRGGNTEAFF. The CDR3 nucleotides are TGTGCCATCAGTGAAAGTGGCAGGGGTGGGAACACTGAAGCTTTCTTT.

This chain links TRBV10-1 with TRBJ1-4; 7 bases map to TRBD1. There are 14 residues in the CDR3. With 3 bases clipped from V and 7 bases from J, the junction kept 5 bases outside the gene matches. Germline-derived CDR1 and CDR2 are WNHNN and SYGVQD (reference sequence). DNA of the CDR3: TGCGCCAGCAGTGATGGAGGGGGCAGTGAAAAACTGTTTTTT. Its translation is CASSDGGGSEKLFF.

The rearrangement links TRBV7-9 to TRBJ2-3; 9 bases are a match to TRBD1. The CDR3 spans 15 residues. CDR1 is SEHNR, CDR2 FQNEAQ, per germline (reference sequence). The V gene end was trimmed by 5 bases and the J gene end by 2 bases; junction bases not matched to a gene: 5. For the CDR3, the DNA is TGTGCCAGCAGCCCCTGGGACAGGGACACAGATACGCAGTATTTT. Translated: CASSPWDRDTDTQYF.

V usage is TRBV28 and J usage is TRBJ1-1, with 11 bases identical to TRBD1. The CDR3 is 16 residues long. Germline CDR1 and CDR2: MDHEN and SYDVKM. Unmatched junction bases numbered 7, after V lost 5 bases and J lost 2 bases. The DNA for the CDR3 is TGTGCCAGCAGTCCGACCTGGACAGGGGGCAACACTGAAGCTTTCTTT. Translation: CASSPTWTGGNTEAFF.